This entry features one T cell receptor beta chain sequence. Its antigen is not identified. TCR alpha and beta CDR3 regions were amplified from RNA using iRepertoire nested multiplex PCR. One-step reverse transcription and amplification started from approximately 100-400 ng of tissue mRNA or PBMC total RNA. One entry per CDR3 protein, called by TCRdb with MiXCR from the multiplex PCR reads. The sample holds around 350,000 distinct CDR3 sequences, 41% seen once. The sample originates from a study of glioma-infiltrating T cells. Study overall: Sequencing aimed for roughly 4.5- to 11-fold coverage of roughly one million peripheral T cells. Notes on the study in general: Signature shared blood CDR3 motifs were enriched in low-divergence and depleted in high-divergence patients.

The clonotype was recovered from a human donor with low-grade glioma or glioblastoma, undergoing nonglioma brain surgery, or in good health (not recorded which). What was sequenced was glioma tissue, nonneoplastic brain tissue, or PBMCs (not recorded which).

CDR3 in DNA: TGTGCCAGCAGCCCCGGGGGACTAACCCAGGGTACGCAGTATTTT. Encoded protein: CASSPGGLTQGTQYF. The J gene is TRBJ2-3, the V gene TRBV28; 7 nucleotides align to TRBD2. CDR1 and CDR2 from the germline V gene are MDHEN and SYDVKM. The CDR3 runs 15 residues. The V gene end was trimmed by 6 bases and the J gene end by 8 bases; junction bases not matched to a gene: 14. Full variable domain (remainder filled in from reference TRBV28 and TRBJ2-3): DVKVTQSSRYLVKRTGEKVFLECVQDMDHENMFWYRQDPGLGLRLIYFSYDVKMKEKGDIPEGYSVSREKKERFSLILESASTNQTSMYLCASSPGGLTQGTQYFGPGTRLTVL.